These 32 T cell receptor beta chains came from one sample sequenced in a study of cytomegalovirus exposure and HLA in healthy donors. Produced via immunoSEQ multiplex PCR; TCRdb's table is partial and in-frame only. This repertoire shows 150,000 or so clones, 70% to 90% found once; its top ten account for about 22%. The specimen sequenced was PBMCs. The receptor set was obtained from a man younger than 35 in good health and CMV-seropositive.

The chain couples TRBV25-1 to TRBJ2-3; D is uncertain. The V gene lost 4 bases and the J gene lost 0 bases, with 5 bases spanning the gap. This CDR3 is 13 amino acids long. The germline CDR1 and CDR2 sequences are MGHDK and SYGVNS. The CDR3 spells CASSVASTDTQYF. CDR3 coding DNA: TGTGCCAGCAGTGTAGCTAGCACAGATACGCAGTATTTT.

The chain links TRBV18 to TRBJ1-2; TRBD1 matches at 12 bases. The CDR3 has 15 residues. The J segment lost 4 bases and the V segment lost 5 bases, leaving 5 bases of the junction unmatched. Germline V lookup: CDR1 KGHSH, CDR2 LQKENI. The CDR3 DNA sequence: TGTGCCAGCTCATCCGGGACAGGGGGCGGCTATGGCTACACCTTC. Protein: CASSSGTGGGYGYTF.

This clone was recorded once. This chain links TRBV11-2 with TRBJ1-1; D not resolved. The CDR3 extends over 16 amino acids. CDR1 is SGHAT, CDR2 FQNNGV, per germline. V was clipped by 0 bases and J by 2 bases, with 13 bases between them. The CDR3 nucleotides are TGTGCCAGCAGCTTAGATCCGCGCGGGCGAAACACTGAAGCTTTCTTT. Amino acid sequence: CASSLDPRGRNTEAFF.

This rearrangement joins TRBV6-6 to TRBJ2-7, with D maybe TRBD1 (7 bases). This CDR3 comprises 14 residues. Germline V lookup: CDR1 MNHNY, CDR2 SVGAGI (reference sequence). Trimming took off 5 bases at V and 3 bases at J, with 14 bases between the two ends. The CDR3 DNA reads TGTGCCAGCAGTCAGGGGGACTGGAACTACGAGCAGTACTTC. This gives the protein CASSQGDWNYEQYF.

CDR3 DNA sequence: TGTGCCAGCAGGACTACCGGACAGGGGGGCAGCTACGAGCAGTACTTC. It yields the protein CASRTTGQGGSYEQYF. The chain employs TRBV7-2 and TRBJ2-7, with TRBD1 identical over 10 bases. Germline V gene lookup returns CDR1 SGHTA and CDR2 FQGNSA. The CDR3 has 16 amino acids. J lost 3 bases, V lost 6 bases, and 11 bases had no gene match.

A few counts support this clone. The rearrangement joins TRBV27 to TRBJ1-2, with 7 bases identical to TRBD1. The CDR3 totals 13 residues. The germline CDR1 and CDR2 sequences are MNHEY and SMNVEV (reference sequence). The V and J ends lost 6 bases and 4 bases, in that order; junction bases with no gene match: 5. The CDR3 region has the DNA TGTGCCAGCAGACGGGACAGCAGCTATGGCTACACCTTC. Translation: CASRRDSSYGYTF.

For the CDR3, the DNA is TGCGCCAGCAGCTACTCGGGGGGCCCCTACAATGAGCAGTTCTTC. It yields the protein CASSYSGGPYNEQFF. The chain combines TRBV5-1 with TRBJ2-1; D is possibly TRBD2 (7 bases). Germline V lookup: CDR1 SGHRS, CDR2 YFSETQ. V was shortened by 3 bases and J by 2 bases, with 12 bases between the two germline ends. CDR3 size: 15 residues.

This sequence joins TRBV5-8 and TRBJ2-1, with TRBD1 identical over 7 bases. V lost 4 bases, J lost 5 bases, and 15 bases stayed unmatched. This CDR3 comprises 17 residues. The germline V gene encodes CDR1 SGHTS and CDR2 YDEGEE. The CDR3 DNA is TGTGCCAGCAGCCCAGGAAAGGGGGCGATAGCAGACAATGAGCAGTTCTTC. Protein sequence: CASSPGKGAIADNEQFF.

The chain links TRBV28 to TRBJ2-5, with TRBD1 identical over 11 bases. CDR3 length: 16 residues. Germline V gives CDR1 MDHEN, CDR2 SYDVKM. The J segment lost 3 bases and the V segment lost 3 bases, leaving 6 bases of the junction unmatched. CDR3 residues: CASSLAGTGGEETQYF. The CDR3 DNA reads as TGTGCCAGCAGTTTGGCCGGGACAGGGGGGGAAGAGACCCAGTACTTC.

J is TRBJ2-3 and V is TRBV5-6, with 9 bases fitting TRBD2. Germline CDR1 and CDR2: SGHDT and YYEEEE. The CDR3 extends over 18 amino acids. The junction had 12 bases not matched to a gene; V was cut back by 4 bases and J by 0 bases. The CDR3 nucleotides are TGTGCCAGCAGCGCCGCGCTAGCGGGGCCCTATAGCACAGATACGCAGTATTTT. Translating it yields CASSAALAGPYSTDTQYF.

The rearrangement uses TRBV9 and TRBJ1-2; 7 bases match TRBD1. The germline gives CDR1 SGDLS, CDR2 YYNGEE. The ends lost 4 bases at V and 3 bases at J; junction bases unmatched: 3. CDR3 size: 13 residues. The CDR3 bases are TGTGCCAGCAGCACCGGGACAGACTATGGCTACACCTTC. This encodes CASSTGTDYGYTF. The whole variable domain, filled in from reference TRBV9 and TRBJ1-2, reads DSGVTQTPKHLITATGQRVTLRCSPRSGDLSVYWYQQSLDQGLQFLIQYYNGEERAKGNILERFSAQQFPDLHSELNLSSLELGDSALYFCASSTGTDYGYTFGSGTRLTVV.

V gene TRBV4-3 combines with J gene TRBJ2-3; D is ambiguous. Germline V lookup: CDR1 LGHNA, CDR2 YSLEER. The CDR3 is 15 residues long. Trimming left V 2 bases short and J 3 bases short, with 12 bases between. In DNA, the CDR3 is TGCGCCAGCAGCCAAAGAAGCACGGGTACAGATACGCAGTATTTT. It yields the protein CASSQRSTGTDTQYF.

There are a few counts of this clone. The chain employs TRBV28 and TRBJ2-6; 8 nucleotides agree with TRBD1. The length of the CDR3 is 16 residues. Germline V lookup: CDR1 MDHEN, CDR2 SYDVKM. With V trimmed by 3 bases and J by 2 bases, 3 bases remained unmatched. CDR3 bases: TGTGCCAGCAGTTTGCAGGGGGCGGCTGGGGCCAACGTCCTGACTTTC. Translation: CASSLQGAAGANVLTF. The entire variable domain, with the rest obtained from reference TRBV28 and TRBJ2-6, is as follows: DVKVTQSSRYLVKRTGEKVFLECVQDMDHENMFWYRQDPGLGLRLIYFSYDVKMKEKGDIPEGYSVSREKKERFSLILESASTNQTSMYLCASSLQGAAGANVLTFGAGSRLTVL.

This clone turned up a few times. V gene TRBV28 combines with J gene TRBJ2-7; D unclear. The CDR3 contains 13 residues. CDR1 is MDHEN, CDR2 SYDVKM, per germline. Trimming pared 3 bases from V and 2 bases from J, leaving 8 bases between. This chain's CDR3 is CASSFRVTYEQYF. The CDR3 region has the DNA TGTGCCAGCAGTTTCCGAGTCACCTACGAGCAGTACTTC.

This chain connects TRBV28 to TRBJ2-1; 7 bases are shared with TRBD1. The CDR3 spans 14 residues. Germline assignment: CDR1 MDHEN and CDR2 SYDVKM. Trimming at V came to 8 bases and at J to 2 bases, leaving 6 bases not matched to a gene. The CDR3 coding sequence is TGTGCCAGCCGGACCGGGACAGCCTACAATGAGCAGTTCTTC. Its protein product is CASRTGTAYNEQFF.

A few counts support this clone. The chain couples TRBV7-2 to TRBJ1-2; D is perhaps TRBD1 (5 bases). The V gene's germline CDR1 is SGHTA and CDR2 FQGNSA. This CDR3 is 14 amino acids long. Trimming stripped 5 bases from V and 5 bases from J, with 15 bases between. CDR3 residues: CASSVPREGYGYTF. CDR3 coding DNA: TGTGCCAGCAGCGTCCCCAGGGAGGGGTATGGCTACACCTTC.

V and J are TRBV30 and TRBJ2-1, with 9 bases fitting TRBD1. This CDR3 has 15 residues. With V trimmed by 1 base and J by 0 bases, 1 base remained unmatched. CDR1 and CDR2 from the germline V gene are GTSNPN and SVGIG (reference sequence). The CDR3 DNA reads TGTGCCTGGAGTGAGGGACAGGGCTCCTACAATGAGCAGTTCTTC. It yields the protein CAWSEGQGSYNEQFF. The variable domain in full, completed from reference TRBV30 and TRBJ2-1, reads SQTIHQWPATLVQPVGSPLSLECTVEGTSNPNLYWYRQAAGRGLQLLFYSVGIGQISSEVPQNLSASRPQDRQFILSSKKLLLSDSGFYLCAWSEGQGSYNEQFFGPGTRLTVL.

CDR3: CASSPGLAGGDNEQFF. The CDR3 coding sequence is TGTGCCAGCTCACCAGGGCTAGCGGGAGGGGACAATGAGCAGTTCTTC. The chain links TRBV18 to TRBJ2-1; 12 bases align to TRBD2. J gave up 5 bases and V 2 bases, and 4 bases lay outside the gene matches. Germline-derived CDR1 and CDR2 are KGHSH and LQKENI. This CDR3 is built from 16 residues.

The rearrangement links TRBV7-2 to TRBJ2-2; 8 bases match TRBD1. Trimming removed 4 bases from V and 6 bases from J; junction bases left unmatched: 4. Germline V gene lookup returns CDR1 SGHTA and CDR2 FQGNSA. The CDR3 runs to 14 residues. The CDR3 loop is CASSSRQGSGELFF. The DNA for the CDR3 is TGTGCCAGCAGCTCACGACAGGGGTCCGGGGAGCTGTTTTTT.

This clone has only a few counts. V and J are TRBV4-3 and TRBJ1-4; 9 nucleotides align to TRBD1. V trimming: 4 bases; J trimming: 4 bases; junction bases outside the gene matches: 13. Per the germline V gene, CDR1 is LGHNA and CDR2 is YSLEER. CDR3 size: 18 residues. The CDR3 here is CASSPLGGTGILNEKLFF. CDR3 in DNA: TGCGCCAGCAGCCCCCTAGGGGGGACAGGGATCCTTAATGAAAAACTGTTTTTT.

The V call is TRBV7-9, the J call TRBJ2-5; a possible D gene is TRBD1 (5 bases). Germline CDR1 and CDR2: SEHNR and FQNEAQ (reference sequence). Trimming pared 5 bases from V and 0 bases from J, leaving 16 bases between. CDR3 size: 16 residues. The CDR3: CASSPAPGHYQETQYF. The CDR3 coding sequence is TGTGCCAGCAGCCCAGCCCCCGGACACTACCAAGAGACCCAGTACTTC.

V gene TRBV11-2 combines with J gene TRBJ2-7; D gene uncertain. V gave up 7 bases and J gave up 2 bases, with 15 bases separating them. The CDR3 runs 14 residues. Per the germline V gene, CDR1 is SGHAT and CDR2 is FQNNGV. CDR3 DNA: TGTGCCAGCACCGATCAAACGGGTCCCTACGAGCAGTACTTC. Translation gives CASTDQTGPYEQYF.

In this sample, this clone turned up a few times. CDR3 bases: TGCGCCAGCAGCTATCAGGGGTACACTGAAGCTTTCTTT. Translating gives CASSYQGYTEAFF. The chain uses TRBV5-1 and TRBJ1-1; D is possibly TRBD1 (6 bases). CDR3 length equals 13 residues. Trimming stripped 3 bases from V and 3 bases from J, with 9 bases between. Germline CDR1 is SGHRS and CDR2 is YFSETQ. The whole variable domain, filled in from reference TRBV5-1 and TRBJ1-1, reads KAGVTQTPRYLIKTRGQQVTLSCSPISGHRSVSWYQQTPGQGLQFLFEYFSETQRNKGNFPGRFSGRQFSNSRSEMNVSTLELGDSALYLCASSYQGYTEAFFGQGTRLTVV.

V and J are TRBV6-5 and TRBJ2-1; 8 nucleotides agree with TRBD1. Looked up from germline, CDR1 is MNHEY and CDR2 is SVGAGI. The length of the CDR3 is 15 residues. J gave up 2 bases and V 5 bases, and 5 bases lay outside the gene matches. The CDR3 region has the DNA TGTGCCAGCAGTGTAGACAGGGGCCCCTACAATGAGCAGTTCTTC. Protein sequence: CASSVDRGPYNEQFF.

This rearrangement joins TRBV5-1 to TRBJ2-2; TRBD1 matches at 8 bases. Germline lookup yields CDR1 SGHRS and CDR2 YFSETQ. Unmatched junction bases numbered 5, after V lost 3 bases and J lost 4 bases. The CDR3 is 15 residues long. The CDR3 bases are TGCGCCAGCAGCTCGGACAGGGTTGGCACCGGGGAGCTGTTTTTT. This encodes CASSSDRVGTGELFF.

J is TRBJ1-1 and V is TRBV9; D is undetermined. The CDR3 consists of 13 residues. Germline V CDR1 and CDR2: SGDLS, YYNGEE. Between the trimmed V and J ends, which lost 4 bases and 4 bases, there was a span of 11 bases. The CDR3 spells CASSLVPGTEAFF. CDR3 DNA: TGTGCCAGCAGCTTGGTACCGGGCACTGAAGCTTTCTTT.

This clone came up once. V is TRBV11-1 and J is TRBJ2-1; TRBD1 matches at 8 bases. V lost 1 base to trimming and J lost 4 bases; unmatched junction nucleotides: 3. Germline lookup yields CDR1 SGHAT and CDR2 FQDESV (reference sequence). This CDR3 has 15 amino acids. The CDR3 is CASSLVTGGYNEQFF. The CDR3 nucleotides are TGTGCCAGCAGCTTAGTCACAGGGGGGTACAATGAGCAGTTCTTC.

The chain has TRBV11-3 and TRBJ2-3; 7 nucleotides line up with TRBD1. CDR3 size: 15 residues. Germline CDR1 reads SGHNT; CDR2 reads YENEEA. The ends lost 5 bases at V and 2 bases at J; junction bases unmatched: 7. The DNA of the CDR3 is TGTGCCAGCAGCCCACAGGGGTACCCCACAGATACGCAGTATTTT. This gives the protein CASSPQGYPTDTQYF.

V usage is TRBV5-4 and J usage is TRBJ1-3, with unresolved D. Trimming left V 4 bases short and J 0 bases short, with 14 bases between. Germline V CDR1 and CDR2: SGHNT, YYREEE (reference sequence). The CDR3 totals 16 residues. DNA for the CDR3: TGTGCCAGCAGCCCCCTCCCGAGTAACTCTGGAAACACCATATATTTT. Its protein is CASSPLPSNSGNTIYF.

The CDR3 loop reads CASSLEAGNQPQHF. In DNA form, the CDR3 reads TGTGCCAGCAGCTTAGAGGCAGGGAATCAGCCCCAGCATTTT. J is TRBJ1-5 and V is TRBV7-8, with TRBD1 as a possible D gene (5 bases). The CDR3 runs to 14 residues. The V and J ends lost 1 base and 4 bases respectively, with 8 bases between them. CDR1 and CDR2 (germline): SGHVS, FQNEAQ.

The chain recombines TRBV6-1 with TRBJ2-3; weak D call: TRBD2 (6 bases). CDR3 length: 15 amino acids. V shed 6 bases and J shed 2 bases, with 15 bases lying between them. CDR1 is MNHNS and CDR2 is SASEGT in the germline V gene. Written as DNA, the CDR3 is TGTGCCAGCAGCGCCATCGTAGCGGTCACAGATACGCAGTATTTT. Amino acid sequence: CASSAIVAVTDTQYF.

The rearrangement links TRBV5-4 to TRBJ1-4; the D gene is possibly TRBD1 (6 bases). The CDR3 extends over 14 amino acids. With 3 bases removed from V and 7 bases from J, the gap between germline ends came to 13 bases. Per the germline V gene, CDR1 is SGHNT and CDR2 is YYREEE (reference sequence). As DNA, the CDR3 is TGTGCCAGCAGCTCCAGACAGGTTCCTGAAAAACTGTTTTTT. As protein: CASSSRQVPEKLFF.